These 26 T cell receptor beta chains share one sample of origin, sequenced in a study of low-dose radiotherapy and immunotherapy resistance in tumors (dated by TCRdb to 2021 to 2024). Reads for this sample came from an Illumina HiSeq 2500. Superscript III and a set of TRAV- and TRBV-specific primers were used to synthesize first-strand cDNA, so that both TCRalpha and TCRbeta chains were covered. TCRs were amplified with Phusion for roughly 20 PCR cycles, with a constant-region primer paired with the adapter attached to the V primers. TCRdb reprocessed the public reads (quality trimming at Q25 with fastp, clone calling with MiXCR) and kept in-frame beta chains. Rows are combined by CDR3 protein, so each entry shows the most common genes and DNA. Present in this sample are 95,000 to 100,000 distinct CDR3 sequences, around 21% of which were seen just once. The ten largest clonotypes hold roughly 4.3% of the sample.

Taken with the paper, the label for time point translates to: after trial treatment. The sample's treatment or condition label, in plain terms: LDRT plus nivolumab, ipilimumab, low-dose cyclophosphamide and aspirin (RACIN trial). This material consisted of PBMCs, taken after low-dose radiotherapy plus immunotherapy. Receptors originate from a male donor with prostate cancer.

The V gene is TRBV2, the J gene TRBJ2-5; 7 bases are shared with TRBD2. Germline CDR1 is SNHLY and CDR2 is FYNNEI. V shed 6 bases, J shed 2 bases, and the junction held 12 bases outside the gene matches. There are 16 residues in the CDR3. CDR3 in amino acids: CASSLPPAGNQETQYF. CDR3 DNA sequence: TGTGCCAGCAGCCTCCCCCCAGCGGGGAATCAAGAGACCCAGTACTTC.

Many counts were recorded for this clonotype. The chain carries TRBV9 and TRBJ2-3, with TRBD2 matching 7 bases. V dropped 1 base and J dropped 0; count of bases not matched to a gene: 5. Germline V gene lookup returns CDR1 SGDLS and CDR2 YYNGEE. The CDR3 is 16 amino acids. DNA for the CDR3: TGTGCCAGCAGCGTATTTCCGGGGGGTAGCACAGATACGCAGTATTTT. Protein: CASSVFPGGSTDTQYF.

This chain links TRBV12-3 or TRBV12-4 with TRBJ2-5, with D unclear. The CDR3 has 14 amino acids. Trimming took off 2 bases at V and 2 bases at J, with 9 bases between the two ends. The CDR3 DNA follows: TGTGCCAGCAGTTTACCCTACTCTCAAGAGACCCAGTACTTC. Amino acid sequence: CASSLPYSQETQYF.

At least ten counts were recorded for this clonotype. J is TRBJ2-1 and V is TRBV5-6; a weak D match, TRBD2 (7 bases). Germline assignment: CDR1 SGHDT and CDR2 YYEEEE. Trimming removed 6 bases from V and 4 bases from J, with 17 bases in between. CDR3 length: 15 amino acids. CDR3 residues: CASTGGPATYNEQFF. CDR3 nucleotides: TGTGCCAGCACCGGGGGGCCTGCAACGTACAATGAGCAGTTCTTC.

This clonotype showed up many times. The CDR3 region is CASSYSEGGSSSYNEQFF. CDR3 coding DNA: TGTGCCAGCAGTTACTCTGAAGGTGGCTCGAGCTCCTACAATGAGCAGTTCTTC. J is TRBJ2-1 and V is TRBV6-2 or TRBV6-3, with D uncertain. The CDR3 loop spans 18 amino acids. Trimming cost V 0 bases and J 0 bases, with 15 bases left between them. Germline values: CDR1 MNHEY, CDR2 SVGEGT.

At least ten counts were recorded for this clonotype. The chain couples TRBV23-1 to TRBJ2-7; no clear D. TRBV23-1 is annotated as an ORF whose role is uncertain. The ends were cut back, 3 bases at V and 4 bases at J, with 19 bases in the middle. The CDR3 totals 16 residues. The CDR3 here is CASSQARPVIQYEQYF. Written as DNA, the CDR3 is TGCGCCAGCAGTCAGGCCCGACCCGTTATCCAATACGAGCAGTACTTC.

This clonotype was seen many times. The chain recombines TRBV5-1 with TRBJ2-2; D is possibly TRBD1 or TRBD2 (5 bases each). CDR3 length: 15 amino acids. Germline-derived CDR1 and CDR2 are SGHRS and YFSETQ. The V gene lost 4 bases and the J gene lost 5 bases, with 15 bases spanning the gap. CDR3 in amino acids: CASSRSGTRTGELFF. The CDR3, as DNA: TGCGCCAGCAGCCGATCCGGGACGCGTACCGGGGAGCTGTTTTTT.

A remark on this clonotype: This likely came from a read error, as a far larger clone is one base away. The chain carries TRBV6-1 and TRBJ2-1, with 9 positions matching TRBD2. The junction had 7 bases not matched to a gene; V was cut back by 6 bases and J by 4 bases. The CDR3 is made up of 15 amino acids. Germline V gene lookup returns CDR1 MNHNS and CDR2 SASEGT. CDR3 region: CASSLSSGGYNEQFF. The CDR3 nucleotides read TGTGCCAGCAGCTTGAGTAGCGGGGGATACAATGAGCAGTTCTTC.

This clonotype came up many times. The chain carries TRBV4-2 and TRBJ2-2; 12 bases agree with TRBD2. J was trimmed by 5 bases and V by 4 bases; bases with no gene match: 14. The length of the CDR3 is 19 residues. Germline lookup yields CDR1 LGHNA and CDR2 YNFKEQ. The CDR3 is CASSPTGTSGFWGTGELFF. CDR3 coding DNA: TGTGCCAGCAGCCCAACCGGGACTAGCGGGTTCTGGGGGACCGGGGAGCTGTTTTTT.

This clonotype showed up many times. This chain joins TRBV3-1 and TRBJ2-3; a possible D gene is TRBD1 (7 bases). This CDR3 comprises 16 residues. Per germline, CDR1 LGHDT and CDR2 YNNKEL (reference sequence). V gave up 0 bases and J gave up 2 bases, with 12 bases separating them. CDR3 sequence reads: CASSQETGRNTDTQYF. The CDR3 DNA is TGTGCCAGCAGCCAAGAGACAGGGAGGAACACAGATACGCAGTATTTT.

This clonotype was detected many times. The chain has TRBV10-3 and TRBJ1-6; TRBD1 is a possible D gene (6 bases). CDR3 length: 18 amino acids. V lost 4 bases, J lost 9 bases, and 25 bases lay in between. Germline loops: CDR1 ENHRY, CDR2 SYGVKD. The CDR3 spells CAISGQMGAGKGSSPLHF. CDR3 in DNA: TGTGCCATCAGTGGCCAAATGGGGGCCGGAAAAGGGAGTTCACCCCTCCACTTT.

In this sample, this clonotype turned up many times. The CDR3 DNA reads TGTGCCAGCAGTGACTCGTGGGGTGGTTGGGGAGAGTCCTACGAGCAGTACTTC. Translated: CASSDSWGGWGESYEQYF. The V call is TRBV6-4, the J call TRBJ2-7; TRBD2 might be the D (5 bases). V was pared by 0 bases and J by 1 base, with 19 bases between. The CDR3 is 18 amino acids. In germline, CDR1 is MRHNA, CDR2 SNTAGT.

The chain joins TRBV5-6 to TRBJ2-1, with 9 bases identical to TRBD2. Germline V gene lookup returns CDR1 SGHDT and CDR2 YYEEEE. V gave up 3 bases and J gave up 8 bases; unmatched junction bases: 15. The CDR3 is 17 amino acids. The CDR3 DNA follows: TGTGCCAGCAGCTCCCTCGGGGGCGGGGGGGTAGTAGATGAGCAGTTCTTC. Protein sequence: CASSSLGGGGVVDEQFF.

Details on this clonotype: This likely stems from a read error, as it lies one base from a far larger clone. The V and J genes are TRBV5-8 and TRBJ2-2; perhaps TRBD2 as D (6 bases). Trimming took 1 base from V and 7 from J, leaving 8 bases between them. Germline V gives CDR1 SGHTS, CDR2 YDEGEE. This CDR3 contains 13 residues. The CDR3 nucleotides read TGTGCCAGCAGCTTGCGACTAGTCGGGGAGCTGTTTTTT. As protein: CASSLRLVGELFF.

The CDR3 loop reads CASSQGQAQTYEQYF. Written as DNA, the CDR3 is TGTGCCAGCTCACAAGGACAGGCGCAAACCTACGAGCAGTACTTC. This chain connects TRBV18 to TRBJ2-7; 7 bases agree with TRBD1. Losses at the gene ends were 4 bases for V and 2 bases for J; bases not matched to a gene: 8. This CDR3 comprises 15 residues. Looked up from germline, CDR1 is KGHSH and CDR2 is LQKENI. Supplemented by reference TRBV18 and TRBJ2-7, the full variable domain reads NAGVMQNPRHLVRRRGQEARLRCSPMKGHSHVYWYRQLPEEGLKFMVYLQKENIIDESGMPKERFSAEFPKEGPSILRIQQVVRGDSAAYFCASSQGQAQTYEQYFGPGTRLTVT.

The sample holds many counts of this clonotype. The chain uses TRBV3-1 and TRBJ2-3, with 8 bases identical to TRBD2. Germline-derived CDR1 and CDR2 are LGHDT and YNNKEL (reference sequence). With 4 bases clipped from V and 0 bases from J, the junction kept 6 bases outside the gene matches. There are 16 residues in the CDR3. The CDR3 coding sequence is TGTGCCAGCAGCCCGCCAGCGGGAGCTAGCACAGATACGCAGTATTTT. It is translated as CASSPPAGASTDTQYF.

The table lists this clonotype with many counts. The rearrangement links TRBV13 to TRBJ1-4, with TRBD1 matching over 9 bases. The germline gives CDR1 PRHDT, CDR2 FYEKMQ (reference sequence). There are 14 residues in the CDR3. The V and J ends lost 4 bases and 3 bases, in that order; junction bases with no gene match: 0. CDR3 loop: CASSYRGPNEKLFF. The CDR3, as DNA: TGTGCCAGCAGCTACAGGGGGCCTAATGAAAAACTGTTTTTT.

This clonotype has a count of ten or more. The chain's CDR3 is CASSPLGDRANTEAFF. Written as DNA, the CDR3 is TGTGCCAGCAGCCCGTTGGGCGACAGGGCGAACACTGAAGCTTTCTTT. The chain carries TRBV7-9 and TRBJ1-1; 7 nucleotides line up with TRBD1. The junction had 10 bases not matched to a gene; V was cut back by 5 bases and J by 1 base. CDR3 length: 16 amino acids. Germline V CDR1 and CDR2: SEHNR, FQNEAQ (reference sequence). Filled out from reference TRBV7-9 and TRBJ1-1, the complete variable domain reads DTGVSQNPRHKITKRGQNVTFRCDPISEHNRLYWYRQTLGQGPEFLTYFQNEAQLEKSRLLSDRFSAERPKGSFSTLEIQRTEQGDSAMYLCASSPLGDRANTEAFFGQGTRLTVV.

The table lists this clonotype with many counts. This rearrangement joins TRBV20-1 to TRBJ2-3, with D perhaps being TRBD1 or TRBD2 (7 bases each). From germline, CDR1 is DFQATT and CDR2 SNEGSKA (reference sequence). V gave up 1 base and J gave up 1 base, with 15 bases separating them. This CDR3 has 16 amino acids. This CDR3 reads CSARVGGGFGTDTQYF. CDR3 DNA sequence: TGCAGTGCTAGAGTGGGAGGGGGCTTCGGCACAGATACGCAGTATTTT.

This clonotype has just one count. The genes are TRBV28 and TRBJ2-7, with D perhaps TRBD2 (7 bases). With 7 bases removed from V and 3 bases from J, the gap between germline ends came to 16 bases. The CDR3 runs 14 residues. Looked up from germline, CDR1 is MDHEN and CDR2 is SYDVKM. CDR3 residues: CASTTGGADYEQYF. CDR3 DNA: TGTGCCAGCACCACGGGGGGCGCGGACTACGAGCAGTACTTC.

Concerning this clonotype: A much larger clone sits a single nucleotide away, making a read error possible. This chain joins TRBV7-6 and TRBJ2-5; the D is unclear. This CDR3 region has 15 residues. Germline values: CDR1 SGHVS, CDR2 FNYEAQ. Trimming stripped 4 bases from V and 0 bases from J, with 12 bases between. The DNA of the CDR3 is TGTGCCAGCAGCTCTCGGGTCAGCTACCAAGAGACCCAGTACTTC. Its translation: CASSSRVSYQETQYF.

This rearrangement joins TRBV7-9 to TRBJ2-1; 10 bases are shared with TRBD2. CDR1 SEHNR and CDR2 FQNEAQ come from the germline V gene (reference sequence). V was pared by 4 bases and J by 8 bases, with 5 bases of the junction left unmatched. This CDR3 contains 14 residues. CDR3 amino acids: CASSWSGGGDEQFF. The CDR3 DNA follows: TGTGCCAGCAGCTGGAGCGGGGGGGGGGATGAGCAGTTCTTC.

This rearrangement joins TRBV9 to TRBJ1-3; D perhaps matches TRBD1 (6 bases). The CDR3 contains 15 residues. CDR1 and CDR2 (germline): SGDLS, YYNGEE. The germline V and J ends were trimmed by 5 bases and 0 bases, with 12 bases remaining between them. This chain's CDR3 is CASSVGQTSGNTIYF. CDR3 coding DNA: TGTGCCAGCAGTGTTGGACAGACCTCTGGAAACACCATATATTTT.

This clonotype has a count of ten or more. CDR3 DNA sequence: TGTGCCAGTAGTACACAGGCGCAGCCCCAGCATTTT. This translates into CASSTQAQPQHF. The rearrangement joins TRBV19 to TRBJ1-5, with D perhaps matching TRBD1 (5 bases). The CDR3 contains 12 residues. The germline V gene has CDR1 LNHDA and CDR2 SQIVND (reference sequence). V lost 4 bases and J 7 bases, leaving 8 bases between the germline ends.

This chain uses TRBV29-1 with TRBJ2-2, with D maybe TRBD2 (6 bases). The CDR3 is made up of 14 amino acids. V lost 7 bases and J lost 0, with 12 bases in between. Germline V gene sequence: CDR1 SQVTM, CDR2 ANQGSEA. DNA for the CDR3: TGCAGCGGCCGTGGAGGGCCGAACACCGGGGAGCTGTTTTTT. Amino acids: CSGRGGPNTGELFF.

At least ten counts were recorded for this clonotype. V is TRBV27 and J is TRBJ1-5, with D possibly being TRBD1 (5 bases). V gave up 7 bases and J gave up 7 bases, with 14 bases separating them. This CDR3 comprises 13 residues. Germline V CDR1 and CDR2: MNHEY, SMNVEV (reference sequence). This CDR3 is CASNWSGRQPQHF. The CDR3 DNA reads TGTGCCAGCAATTGGTCAGGGAGGCAGCCCCAGCATTTT.